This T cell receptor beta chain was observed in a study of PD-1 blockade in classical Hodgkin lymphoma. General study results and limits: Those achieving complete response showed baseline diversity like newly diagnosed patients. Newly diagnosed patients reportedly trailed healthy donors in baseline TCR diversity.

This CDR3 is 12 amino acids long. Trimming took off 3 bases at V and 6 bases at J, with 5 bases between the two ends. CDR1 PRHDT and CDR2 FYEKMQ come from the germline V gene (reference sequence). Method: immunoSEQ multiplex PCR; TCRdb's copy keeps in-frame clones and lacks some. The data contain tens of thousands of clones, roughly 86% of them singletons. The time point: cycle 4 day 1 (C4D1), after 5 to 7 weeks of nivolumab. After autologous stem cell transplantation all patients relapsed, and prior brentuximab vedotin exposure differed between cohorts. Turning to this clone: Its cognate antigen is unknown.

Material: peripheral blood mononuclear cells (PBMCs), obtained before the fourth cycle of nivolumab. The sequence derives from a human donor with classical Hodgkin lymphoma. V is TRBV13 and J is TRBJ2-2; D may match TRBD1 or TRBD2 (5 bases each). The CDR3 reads CASSLGAGELFF. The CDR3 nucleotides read TGTGCCAGCAGCTTGGGGGCCGGGGAGCTGTTTTTT. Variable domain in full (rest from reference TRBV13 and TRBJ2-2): AAGVIQSPRHLIKEKRETATLKCYPIPRHDTVYWYQQGPGQDPQFLISFYEKMQSDKGSIPDRFSAQQFSDYHSELNMSSLELGDSALYFCASSLGAGELFFGEGSRLTVL.